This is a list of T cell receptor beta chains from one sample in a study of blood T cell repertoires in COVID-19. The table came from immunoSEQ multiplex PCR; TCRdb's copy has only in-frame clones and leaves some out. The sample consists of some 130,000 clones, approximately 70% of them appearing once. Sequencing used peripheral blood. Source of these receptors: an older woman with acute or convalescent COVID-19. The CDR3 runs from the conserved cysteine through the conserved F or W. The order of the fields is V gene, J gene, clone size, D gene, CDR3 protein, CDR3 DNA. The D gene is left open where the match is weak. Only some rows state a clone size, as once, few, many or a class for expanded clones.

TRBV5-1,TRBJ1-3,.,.,CASSPSGSGNTIYF,TGCGCCAGCAGCCCTAGTGGGTCTGGAAACACCATATATTTT
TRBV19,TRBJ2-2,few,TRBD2,CASSGRVRTGELFF,TGTGCCAGTAGTGGGAGGGTTCGCACCGGGGAGCTGTTTTTT
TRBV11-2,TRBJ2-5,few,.,CASSPGGPRDPQYF,TGTGCCAGCAGCCCGGGCGGACCCAGGGATCCCCAGTACTTC
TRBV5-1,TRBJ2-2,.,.,CASSGVVGGTGELFF,TGCGCCAGCAGCGGAGTGGTGGGAGGTACCGGGGAGCTGTTTTTT
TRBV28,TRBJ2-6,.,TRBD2,CASSFSGGLAGGPSGANVLTF,TGTGCCAGCAGTTTCTCCGGCGGATTAGCGGGAGGACCCTCTGGGGCCAACGTCCTGACTTTC
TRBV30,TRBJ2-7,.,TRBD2,CAWSVLTGGEQYF,TGTGCCTGGAGTGTACTGACGGGAGGCGAGCAGTACTTC
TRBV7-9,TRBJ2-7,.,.,CASGVRAYEQYF,TGTGCCAGCGGTGTCAGGGCATACGAGCAGTACTTC
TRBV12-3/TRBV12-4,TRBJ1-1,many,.,CASRGVGGETFF,TGTGCCAGCAGGGGGGTCGGGGGTGAGACTTTCTTT
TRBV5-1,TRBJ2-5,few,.,CASSLGLAPSQETQYF,TGCGCCAGCAGCTTGGGTCTAGCGCCGAGCCAAGAGACCCAGTACTTC
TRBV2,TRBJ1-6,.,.,CASSEGRAALYNSPLHF,TGTGCCAGCAGTGAAGGGAGGGCAGCCCTCTATAATTCACCCCTCCACTTT
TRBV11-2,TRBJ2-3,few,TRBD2,CASSRTSGGAKGTDTQYF,TGTGCCAGCAGCCGGACTAGCGGGGGGGCCAAGGGCACAGATACGCAGTATTTT
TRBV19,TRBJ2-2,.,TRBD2,CASAFLAGDAVTTGELFF,TGTGCCAGTGCTTTTCTAGCGGGAGATGCCGTTACCACCGGGGAGCTGTTTTTT
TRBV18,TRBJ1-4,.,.,CASSPRQGTANEKLFF,TGTGCCAGCTCACCACGCCAGGGGACGGCTAATGAAAAACTGTTTTTT
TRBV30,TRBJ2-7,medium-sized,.,CAWSEGDYEQYF,TGTGCCTGGAGTGAAGGGGACTACGAGCAGTACTTC
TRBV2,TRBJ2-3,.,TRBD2,CASSDGAGRGTDTQYF,TGTGCCAGCAGTGATGGGGCGGGGAGGGGCACAGATACGCAGTATTTT
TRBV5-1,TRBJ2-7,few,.,CASSLGGHYEQYF,TGCGCCAGCAGCTTGGGGGGGCATTACGAGCAGTACTTC
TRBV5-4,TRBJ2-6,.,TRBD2,CASRQLGGGGEAGANVLTF,TGTGCCAGCAGGCAACTAGGTGGCGGGGGGGAGGCTGGGGCCAACGTCCTGACTTTC
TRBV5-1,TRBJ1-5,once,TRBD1,CASSLGQGGNQPQHF,TGCGCCAGCAGCTTGGGACAGGGGGGTAATCAGCCCCAGCATTTT
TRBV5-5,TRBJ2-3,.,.,CASSPRRVSSTDTQYF,TGTGCCAGCAGTCCTCGCCGGGTCTCTAGCACAGATACGCAGTATTTT
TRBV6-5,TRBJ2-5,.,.,CASRGAGETQYF,TGTGCCAGCAGAGGGGCGGGGGAGACCCAGTACTTC
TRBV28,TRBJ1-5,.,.,CASSLPLSNQPQHF,TGTGCCAGCAGTTTACCACTTAGCAATCAGCCCCAGCATTTT
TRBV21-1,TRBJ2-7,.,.,CASSKEGGGAYEQYF,TGTGCCAGCAGCAAAGAGGGCGGGGGGGCCTACGAGCAGTACTTC
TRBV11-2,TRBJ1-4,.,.,CASSLGHGKLFF,TGTGCCAGCAGCTTGGGACACGGAAAACTGTTTTTT
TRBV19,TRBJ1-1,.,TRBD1,CASRTTGGRHTEAFF,TGTGCCAGTAGGACCACAGGGGGTCGACACACTGAAGCTTTCTTT
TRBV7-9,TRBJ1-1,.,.,CASSLFGGFF,TGTGCCAGCAGCTTATTCGGGGGTTTCTTT
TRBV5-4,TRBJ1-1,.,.,CASSLTGYPKVFF,TGTGCCAGCAGCTTGACGGGGTACCCAAAAGTGTTCTTT
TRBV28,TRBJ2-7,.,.,CASSLRHGIPYEQYF,TGTGCCAGCAGCTTACGGCACGGGATACCCTACGAGCAGTACTTC
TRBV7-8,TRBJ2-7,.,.,CASSLKDSWDDEQYF,TGTGCCAGCAGCTTAAAGGACAGCTGGGATGACGAGCAGTACTTC
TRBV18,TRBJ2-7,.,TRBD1,CASSPRDRRGYEQYF,TGTGCCAGCTCACCCCGGGACAGGAGGGGCTACGAGCAGTACTTC
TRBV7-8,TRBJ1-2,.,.,CASSLMEDHGYTF,TGTGCCAGCAGCTTAATGGAGGATCATGGCTACACCTTC
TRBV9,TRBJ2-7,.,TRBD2,CASSFGLAGGYEQYF,TGTGCCAGCAGCTTCGGACTAGCGGGAGGCTACGAGCAGTACTTC
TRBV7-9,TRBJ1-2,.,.,CASSLALTDYF,TGTGCCAGCAGCTTAGCGCTTACAGATTACTTC
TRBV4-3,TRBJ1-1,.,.,CASSQTWGGGDEAFF,TGCGCCAGCAGCCAAACCTGGGGGGGAGGGGATGAGGCTTTCTTT
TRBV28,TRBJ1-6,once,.,CASRFRYNSPLHF,TGTGCCAGCAGATTTCGCTATAATTCACCCCTCCACTTT
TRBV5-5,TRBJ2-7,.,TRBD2,CASRPLAGSIYEQYF,TGTGCCAGCAGACCACTAGCGGGGTCAATCTACGAGCAGTACTTC
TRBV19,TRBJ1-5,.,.,CASSIGGGGSNQPQHF,TGTGCCAGTAGTATCGGCGGGGGAGGGAGCAATCAGCCCCAGCATTTT
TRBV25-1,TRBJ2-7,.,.,CASSPGLEQYF,TGTGCCAGCAGTCCTGGGCTCGAGCAGTACTTC
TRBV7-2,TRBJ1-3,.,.,CASSLNPGRSYSGNTIYF,TGTGCCAGCAGCTTAAACCCTGGCAGGTCCTACTCTGGAAACACCATATATTTT
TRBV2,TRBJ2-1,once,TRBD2,CASRDTSGSLYEQFF,TGTGCCAGCAGGGATACTAGCGGGAGCTTGTATGAGCAGTTCTTC
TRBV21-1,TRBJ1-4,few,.,CASADFVQGLRATNEKLFF,TGTGCCAGCGCTGACTTTGTACAGGGGTTGAGGGCAACTAATGAAAAACTGTTTTTT
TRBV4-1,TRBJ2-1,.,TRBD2,CASSPRIAGANEQFF,TGCGCCAGCAGTCCGAGGATAGCGGGAGCCAATGAGCAGTTCTTC
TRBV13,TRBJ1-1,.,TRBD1,CASSSSGQRTEAFF,TGTGCCAGCAGCTCCTCGGGACAGCGTACTGAAGCTTTCTTT
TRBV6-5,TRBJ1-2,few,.,CASRNEPGTIYGYTF,TGTGCCAGCAGAAACGAACCCGGGACAATCTATGGCTACACCTTC
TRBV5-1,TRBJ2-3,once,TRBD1,CASSLRQGALDTQYF,TGCGCCAGCAGCTTAAGACAGGGGGCTCTTGATACGCAGTATTTT
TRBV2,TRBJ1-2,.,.,CASSEGAYGGYTF,TGTGCCAGCAGTGAAGGGGCGTATGGCGGCTACACCTTC
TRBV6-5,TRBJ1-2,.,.,CASSAGRYYGYTF,TGTGCCAGCAGCGCAGGGAGGTACTATGGCTACACCTTC
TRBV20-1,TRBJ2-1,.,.,CSASEKGIVYNEQFF,TGCAGTGCTAGTGAGAAGGGGATCGTATACAATGAGCAGTTCTTC
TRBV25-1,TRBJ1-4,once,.,CASSEYLGGEKLFF,TGTGCCAGCAGTGAATATCTTGGAGGGGAAAAACTGTTTTTT
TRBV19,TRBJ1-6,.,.,CASSQGRNSPLHF,TGTGCCAGTAGTCAGGGGAGAAATTCACCCCTCCACTTT
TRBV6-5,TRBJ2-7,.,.,CASRKGGTDYEQYF,TGTGCCAGCAGAAAAGGGGGGACAGACTACGAGCAGTACTTC
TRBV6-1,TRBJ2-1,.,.,CASSDRVNEQFF,TGTGCCAGCAGTGACAGGGTGAATGAGCAGTTCTTC
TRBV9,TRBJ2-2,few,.,CASSVEASPNTGELFF,TGTGCCAGCAGCGTAGAAGCTAGCCCAAACACCGGGGAGCTGTTTTTT
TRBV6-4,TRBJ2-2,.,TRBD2,CASTSTGGTGELFF,TGTGCCAGCACATCTACGGGGGGCACCGGGGAGCTGTTTTTT
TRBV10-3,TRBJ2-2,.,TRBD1,CAIRGQGRSTGELFF,TGTGCCATCAGAGGACAGGGTCGATCCACCGGGGAGCTGTTTTTT
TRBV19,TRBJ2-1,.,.,CASSPGVGNEQFF,TGTGCCAGTTCTCCGGGAGTGGGCAATGAGCAGTTCTTC